This TCR beta chain was captured by sequencing in a study of T cells in Graves' hyperthyroidism and ophthalmopathy. Study findings and constraints: The model predicted ophthalmopathy a median around 6.5 months before onset.

Amplified TCR beta CDR3 regions came from RNA transcripts. The HTBI primer set was used in a first-round RT-PCR of the TCR CDR3. TCRdb re-called the multiplex PCR reads through MiXCR, storing one row per CDR3 protein. The top ten hold about 9.4% of the sample, which has hundreds of thousands of distinct CDR3 sequences, 13% to 15% seen once. This clonotype occurred many times. Its antigen is unidentified. The CDR3 runs to 13 residues. Germline trimming cut 3 bases from V and 8 bases from J; bases unmatched to any gene: 2. Germline V lookup: CDR1 LGHDT, CDR2 YNNKEL (reference sequence). Orbital computed tomography and thyroid ultrasound, together with serum TRAb and thyroxine and clinical symptoms, were used for diagnoses.

The receptor was isolated from a woman between 18 and 29 years old with Graves' hyperthyroidism. This sequence joins TRBV3-1 and TRBJ2-1; 9 nucleotides line up with TRBD2. The sample taken for sequencing was blood. This CDR3 reads CASSHEREDEQFF. CDR3 coding DNA: TGTGCCAGCAGCCACGAGCGGGAGGATGAGCAGTTCTTC.